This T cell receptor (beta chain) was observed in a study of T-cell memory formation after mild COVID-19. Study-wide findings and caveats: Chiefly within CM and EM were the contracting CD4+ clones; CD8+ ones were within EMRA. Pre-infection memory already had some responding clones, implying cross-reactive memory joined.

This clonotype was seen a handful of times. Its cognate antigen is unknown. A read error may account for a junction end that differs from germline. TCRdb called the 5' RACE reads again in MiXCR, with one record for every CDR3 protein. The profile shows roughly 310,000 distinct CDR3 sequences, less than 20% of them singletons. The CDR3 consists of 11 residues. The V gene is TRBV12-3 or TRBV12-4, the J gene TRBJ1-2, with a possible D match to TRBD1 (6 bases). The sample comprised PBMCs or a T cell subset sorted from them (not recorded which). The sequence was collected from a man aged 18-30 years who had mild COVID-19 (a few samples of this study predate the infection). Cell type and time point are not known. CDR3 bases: TGTGCCAGCAGTTTAGGGGGGGCTAGCGCCTTC. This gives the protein CASSLGGASAF.